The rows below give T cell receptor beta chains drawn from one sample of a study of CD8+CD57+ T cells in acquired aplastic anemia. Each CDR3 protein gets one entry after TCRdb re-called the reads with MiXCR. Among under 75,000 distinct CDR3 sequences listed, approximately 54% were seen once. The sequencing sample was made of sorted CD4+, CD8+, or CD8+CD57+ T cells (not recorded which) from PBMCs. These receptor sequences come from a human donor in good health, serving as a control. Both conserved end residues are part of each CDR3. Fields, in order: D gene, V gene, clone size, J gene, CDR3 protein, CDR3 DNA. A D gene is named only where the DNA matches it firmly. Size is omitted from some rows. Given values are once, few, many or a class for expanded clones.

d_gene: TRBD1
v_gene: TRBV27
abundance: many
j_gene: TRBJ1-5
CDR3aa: CASSYRGGQPQHF
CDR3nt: TGTGCCAGCAGCTACAGGGGAGGTCAGCCCCAGCATTTT

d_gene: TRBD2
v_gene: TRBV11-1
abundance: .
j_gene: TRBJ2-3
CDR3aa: CASSLVAGGNRDTQYF
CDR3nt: TGTGCCAGCAGCTTGGTAGCGGGGGGTAATAGAGATACGCAGTATTTT

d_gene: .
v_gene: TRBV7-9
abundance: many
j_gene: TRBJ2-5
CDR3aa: CASSGLLGTQGRETQYF
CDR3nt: TGTGCCAGCAGCGGTTTGTTGGGGACCCAGGGTCGGGAGACCCAGTACTTC

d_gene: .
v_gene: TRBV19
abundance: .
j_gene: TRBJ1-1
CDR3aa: CASTSPGGEAFF
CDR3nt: TGTGCCAGTACCTCCCCGGGGGGCGAAGCTTTCTTT

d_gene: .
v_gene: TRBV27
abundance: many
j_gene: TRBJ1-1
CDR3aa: CASSLFGTSNTEAFF
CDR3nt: TGTGCCAGCAGTTTATTCGGGACATCGAACACTGAAGCTTTCTTT

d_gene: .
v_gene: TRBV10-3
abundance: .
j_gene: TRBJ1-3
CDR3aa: CATSGSAFSGSAIYF
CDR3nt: TGTGCCACCAGTGGGTCAGCTTTTTCTGGAAGCGCCATATATTTT

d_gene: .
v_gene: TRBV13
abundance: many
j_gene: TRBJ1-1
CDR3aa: CASSSTQGFFRTEAFF
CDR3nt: TGTGCCAGCAGCTCAACTCAGGGTTTTTTTAGGACTGAAGCTTTCTTT

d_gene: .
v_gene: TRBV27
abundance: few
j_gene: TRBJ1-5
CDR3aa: CASSKEGFGQPQHF
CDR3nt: TGTGCCAGCAGTAAAGAGGGGTTCGGTCAGCCCCAGCATTTT

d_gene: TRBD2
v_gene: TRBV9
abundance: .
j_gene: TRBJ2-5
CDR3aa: CASSVSTSGYNEQYF
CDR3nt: TGTGCCAGCAGCGTATCCACTAGCGGCTACAATGAGCAGTACTTC

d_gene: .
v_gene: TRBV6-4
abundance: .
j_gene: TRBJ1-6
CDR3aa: CASVPQIGNSPLHF
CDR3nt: TGTGCCAGCGTACCTCAGATTGGAAACTCACCCCTCCACTTT

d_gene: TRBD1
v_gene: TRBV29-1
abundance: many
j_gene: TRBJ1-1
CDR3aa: CSVEDFRFDRGGTEAFF
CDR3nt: TGCAGCGTTGAAGATTTCCGATTTGACAGGGGTGGCACTGAAGCTTTCTTT

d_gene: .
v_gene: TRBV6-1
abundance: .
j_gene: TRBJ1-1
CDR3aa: CASELFRGTEAFF
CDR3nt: TGTGCCAGCGAGTTGTTCAGGGGCACTGAAGCTTTCTTT

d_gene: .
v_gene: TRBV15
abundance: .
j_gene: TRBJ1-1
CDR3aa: CATSRDARVEGGTEAFF
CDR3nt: TGTGCCACCAGCAGAGATGCTCGAGTGGAGGGCGGAACTGAAGCTTTCTTT

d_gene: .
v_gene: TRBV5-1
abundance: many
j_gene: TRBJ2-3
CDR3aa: CVSSVGQSTDTQYF
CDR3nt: TGCGTCAGCAGCGTCGGACAGTCCACAGATACGCAGTATTTT

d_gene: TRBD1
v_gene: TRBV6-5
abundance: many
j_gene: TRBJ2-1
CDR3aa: CASKTGKLNEQFF
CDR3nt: TGTGCCAGTAAGACAGGGAAACTCAATGAGCAGTTCTTC

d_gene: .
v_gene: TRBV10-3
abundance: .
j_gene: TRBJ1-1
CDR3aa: CAISVTGNTEAFF
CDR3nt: TGTGCCATCAGTGTTACAGGTAACACTGAAGCTTTCTTT

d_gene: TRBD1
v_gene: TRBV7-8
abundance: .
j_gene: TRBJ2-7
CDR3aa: CASSSGTGYEQYF
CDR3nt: TGTGCCAGCAGCTCCGGGACAGGCTACGAGCAGTACTTC

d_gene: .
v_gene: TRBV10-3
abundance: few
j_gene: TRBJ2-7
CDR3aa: CAISESAAYRYEQYF
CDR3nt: TGTGCCATCAGTGAGTCTGCAGCCTACCGGTACGAGCAGTACTTC